This T cell receptor beta chain is from a study of pediatric ulcerative colitis (dated 2019 in TCRdb). With respect to the entire study: Among the ulcerative colitis patients, about seven had pancolitis and two had left-sided colitis, and histology in every patient was consistent with ulcerative colitis. From 9 or 10 newly diagnosed, treatment-naive pediatric ulcerative colitis patients and a few non-IBD control children, paired blood and rectal samples were collected. By Pediatric Ulcerative Colitis Activity Index, two patients had mild disease, four had moderate disease and three had acute severe colitis. Results and caveats for the whole study, not just this receptor: A couple of patients' blood samples yielded substantially fewer templates for technical reasons and were excluded from blood-rectal overlap analysis. Features of the rectal repertoire distinguished controls, mild-moderate colitis patients and acute severe colitis patients, and in acute severe colitis, rectal diversity was reduced because of clonal expansions. A couple of rectal CDR3 clonotypes turned up in every ulcerative colitis patient but in none of the controls. Because repertoires came from total lymphocyte DNA, patterns in rare subsets such as regulatory T cells may not be reflected. Significantly higher autologous blood-rectal clonal overlap was found in ulcerative colitis patients than in controls, which suggested increased T cell trafficking to inflamed tissue. With only a few individuals, the healthy control group was small.

Before the diagnostic colonoscopy, none of the ulcerative colitis patients had been given any immunosuppressive medication. A blood sample was obtained concurrently with the colonoscopy. The Wizard kit (Promega) was used to extract genomic DNA from both blood and intestinal samples. Through the immunoSEQ TRB Survey service, multiplex V and J primers were used to amplify rearranged CDR3 beta regions from genomic DNA. To keep sequencing depth equal across samples, survey-level depth of up to 500,000 reads per sample was applied. Libraries were purified, pooled and sequenced on Illumina technology. The authors processed their data as follows. Productive clonality, sample overlap, pairwise scatters, CDR3 beta length, V/D/J gene usage and productiveness were all assessed with the immunoSEQ online tools. Calculated diversity was defined as the number of unique rearrangements divided by total templates times 100, and Shannon and Simpson indices were additionally computed. Z-score normalized data were analyzed by principal component analysis with the R prcomp function and the ggbiplot package. Blood-rectal clonal overlap within each subject was quantified with Morisita's index. TCRdb re-hosts the immuneACCESS table, in-frame sequences only. Its copies lack some clones; in the studies checked, an unresolved V gene accounts for under half of them, and the cause for the rest is not known. Clonal size and the V and J genes are those of that table, whereas D and trimming came from the DNA. For this sample there are about 64,000 clones; roughly nine tenths appear just once. The ten largest clones capture under 3.5% of the sample.

Comments on this clone: The antigen it recognizes is unknown. No base qualities exist here, and no much larger clone lies one base off it.

The CDR1 and CDR2 encoded by the germline V gene are MGHDK and SYGVNS. V is trimmed back by 5 bases and J by 3 bases, and the junction contains 12 bases that no gene match accounts for. Taken from cysteine to phenylalanine, the CDR3 has 16 residues. Only the CDR3 region is kept as DNA, spanning 48 bases read in frame from base 1. Here the chain combines TRBV25-1 and TRBJ2-5; TRBD1 agrees with 7 junctional bases. Sequenced: blood. This TCR was recovered from a boy aged 5-17 years with severe ulcerative colitis. The DNA reads TGTGCCAGCAGTCGAGGGGCCGGGACAGCAGAAGAGACCCAGTACTTC. Protein translation: CASSRGAGTAEETQYF.